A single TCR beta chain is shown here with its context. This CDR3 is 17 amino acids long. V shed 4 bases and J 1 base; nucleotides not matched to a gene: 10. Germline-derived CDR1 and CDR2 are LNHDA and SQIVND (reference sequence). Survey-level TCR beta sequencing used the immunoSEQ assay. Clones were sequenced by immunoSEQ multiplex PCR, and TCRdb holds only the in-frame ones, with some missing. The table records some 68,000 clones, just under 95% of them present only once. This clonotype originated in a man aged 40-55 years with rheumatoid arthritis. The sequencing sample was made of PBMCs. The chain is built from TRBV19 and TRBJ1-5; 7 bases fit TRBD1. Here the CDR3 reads CASSRSGGLTSNQPQHF. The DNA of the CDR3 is TGTGCCAGTAGTAGATCAGGGGGGTTAACGAGCAATCAGCCCCAGCATTTT.